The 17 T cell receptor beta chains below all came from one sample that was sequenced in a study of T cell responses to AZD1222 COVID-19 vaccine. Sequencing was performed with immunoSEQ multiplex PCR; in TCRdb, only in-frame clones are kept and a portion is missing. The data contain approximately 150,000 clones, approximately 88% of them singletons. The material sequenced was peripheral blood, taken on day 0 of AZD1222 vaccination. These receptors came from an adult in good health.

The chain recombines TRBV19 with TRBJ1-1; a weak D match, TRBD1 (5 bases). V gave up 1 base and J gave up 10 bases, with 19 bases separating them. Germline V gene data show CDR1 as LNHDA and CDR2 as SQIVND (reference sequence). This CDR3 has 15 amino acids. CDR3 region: CASSIGQGISSGAFF. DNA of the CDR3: TGTGCCAGTAGTATAGGCCAGGGAATCTCGAGTGGAGCTTTCTTT. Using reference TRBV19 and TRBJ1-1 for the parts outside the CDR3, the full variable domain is DGGITQSPKYLFRKEGQNVTLSCEQNLNHDAMYWYRQDPGQGLRLIYYSQIVNDFQKGDIAEGYSVSREKKESFPLTVTSAQKNPTAFYLCASSIGQGISSGAFFGQGTRLTVV.

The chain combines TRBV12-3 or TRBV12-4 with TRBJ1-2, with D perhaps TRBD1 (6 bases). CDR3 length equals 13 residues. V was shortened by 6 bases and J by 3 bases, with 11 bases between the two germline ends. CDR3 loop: CASSPGGHYGYTF. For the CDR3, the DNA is TGTGCCAGCAGCCCCGGGGGCCACTATGGCTACACCTTC.

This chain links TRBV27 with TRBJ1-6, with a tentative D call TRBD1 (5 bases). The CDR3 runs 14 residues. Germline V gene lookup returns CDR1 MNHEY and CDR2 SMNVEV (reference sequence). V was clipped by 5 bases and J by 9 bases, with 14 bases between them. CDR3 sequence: CASSIGQGGSPLHF. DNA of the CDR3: TGTGCCAGCAGTATCGGTCAGGGTGGTTCACCCCTCCACTTT.

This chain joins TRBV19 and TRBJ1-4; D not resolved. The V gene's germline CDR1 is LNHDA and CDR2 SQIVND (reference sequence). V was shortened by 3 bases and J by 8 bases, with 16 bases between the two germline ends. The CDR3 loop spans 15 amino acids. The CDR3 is CASSITGLLGEKLFF. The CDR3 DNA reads TGTGCCAGTAGTATTACGGGCCTCCTGGGAGAAAAACTGTTTTTT. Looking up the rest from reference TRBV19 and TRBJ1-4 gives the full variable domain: DGGITQSPKYLFRKEGQNVTLSCEQNLNHDAMYWYRQDPGQGLRLIYYSQIVNDFQKGDIAEGYSVSREKKESFPLTVTSAQKNPTAFYLCASSITGLLGEKLFFGSGTQLSVL.

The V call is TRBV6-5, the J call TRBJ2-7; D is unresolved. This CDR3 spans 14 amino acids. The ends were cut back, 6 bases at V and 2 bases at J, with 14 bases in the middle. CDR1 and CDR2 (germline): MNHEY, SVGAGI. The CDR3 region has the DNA TGTGCCAGCAGAGAGAGGACCGATACCTACGAGCAGTACTTC. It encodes CASRERTDTYEQYF.

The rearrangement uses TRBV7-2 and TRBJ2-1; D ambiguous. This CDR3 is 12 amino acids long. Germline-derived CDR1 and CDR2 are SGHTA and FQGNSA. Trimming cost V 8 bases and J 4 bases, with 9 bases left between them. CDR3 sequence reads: CASSGDYNEQFF. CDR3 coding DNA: TGTGCCAGCTCTGGGGATTACAATGAGCAGTTCTTC.

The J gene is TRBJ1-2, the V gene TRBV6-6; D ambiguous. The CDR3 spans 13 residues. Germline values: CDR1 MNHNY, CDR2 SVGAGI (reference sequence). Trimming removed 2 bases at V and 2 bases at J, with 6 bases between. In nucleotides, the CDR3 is TGTGCCAGCAGTTACGTGGGGAACTATGGCTACACCTTC. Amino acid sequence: CASSYVGNYGYTF.

The DNA for the CDR3 is TGTGCCAGCGGGGGATGGGGACTAGCGGGAGTGGAAGAGCAGTACTTC. Its translation: CASGGWGLAGVEEQYF. V gene TRBV7-6 combines with J gene TRBJ2-7, with 14 positions matching TRBD2. Germline CDR1 is SGHVS and CDR2 is FNYEAQ. V lost 8 bases and J lost 7; bases outside the gene matches: 13. The CDR3 runs 16 residues.

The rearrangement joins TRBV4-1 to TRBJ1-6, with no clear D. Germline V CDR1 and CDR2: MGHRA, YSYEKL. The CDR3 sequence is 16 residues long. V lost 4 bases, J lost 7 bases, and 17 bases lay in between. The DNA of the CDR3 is TGCGCCAGCAGCCTCCTGGCGGGGATGAACAATTCACCCCTCCACTTT. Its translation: CASSLLAGMNNSPLHF.

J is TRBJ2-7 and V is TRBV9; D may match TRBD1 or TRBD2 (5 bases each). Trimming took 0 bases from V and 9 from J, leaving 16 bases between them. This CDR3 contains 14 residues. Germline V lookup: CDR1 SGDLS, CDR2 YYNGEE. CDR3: CASSVGQAEGRQYF. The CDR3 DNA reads TGTGCCAGCAGCGTAGGGCAGGCCGAGGGACGGCAGTACTTC.

This CDR3 is CASRLLNEQYF. CDR3 nucleotides: TGTGCCAGCAGGCTCCTGAACGAGCAGTACTTC. The J gene is TRBJ2-7, the V gene TRBV12-3 or TRBV12-4; D remains ambiguous. V was cut by 6 bases and J by 5 bases, with 8 bases left in between. There are 11 residues in the CDR3.

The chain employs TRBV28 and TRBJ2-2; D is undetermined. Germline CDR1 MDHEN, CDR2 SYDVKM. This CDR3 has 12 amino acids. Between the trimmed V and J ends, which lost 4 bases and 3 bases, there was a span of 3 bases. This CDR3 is CASSSDTGELFF. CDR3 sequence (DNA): TGTGCCAGCAGTTCGGACACCGGGGAGCTGTTTTTT.

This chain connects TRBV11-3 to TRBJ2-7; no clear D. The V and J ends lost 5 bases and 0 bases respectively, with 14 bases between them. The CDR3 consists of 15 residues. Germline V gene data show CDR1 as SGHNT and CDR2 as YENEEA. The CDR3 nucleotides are TGTGCCAGCAGCCTCTCCGGCACCGTCTCCTACGAGCAGTACTTC. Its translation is CASSLSGTVSYEQYF. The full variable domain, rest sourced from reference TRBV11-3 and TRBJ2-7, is EAGVVQSPRYKIIEKKQPVAFWCNPISGHNTLYWYLQNLGQGPELLIRYENEEAVDDSQLPKDRFSAERLKGVDSTLKIQPAELGDSAVYLCASSLSGTVSYEQYFGPGTRLTVT.

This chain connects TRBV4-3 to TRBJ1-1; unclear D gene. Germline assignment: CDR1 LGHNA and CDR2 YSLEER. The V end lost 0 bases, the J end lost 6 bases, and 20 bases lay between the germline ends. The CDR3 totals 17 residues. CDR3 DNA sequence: TGCGCCAGCAGCCAAGAAAGGGTCGGGTGGAGTGAGGCTGAAGCTTTCTTT. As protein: CASSQERVGWSEAEAFF.

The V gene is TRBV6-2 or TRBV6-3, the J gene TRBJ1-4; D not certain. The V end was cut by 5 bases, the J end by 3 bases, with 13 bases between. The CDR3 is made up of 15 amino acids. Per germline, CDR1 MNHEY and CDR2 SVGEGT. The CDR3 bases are TGTGCCAGCAGTCGCTACCGGGAGGCTAATGAAAAACTGTTTTTT. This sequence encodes CASSRYREANEKLFF.

CDR3: CASSPSQGDNQPQHF. CDR3 nucleotides: TGTGCCAGCTCACCTAGCCAGGGGGACAATCAGCCCCAGCATTTT. This chain joins TRBV18 and TRBJ1-5; TRBD1 matches 7 bases. Trimming cost V 3 bases and J 3 bases; bases outside gene matches: 5. CDR3 length: 15 residues. CDR1 and CDR2 from the germline V gene are KGHSH and LQKENI.

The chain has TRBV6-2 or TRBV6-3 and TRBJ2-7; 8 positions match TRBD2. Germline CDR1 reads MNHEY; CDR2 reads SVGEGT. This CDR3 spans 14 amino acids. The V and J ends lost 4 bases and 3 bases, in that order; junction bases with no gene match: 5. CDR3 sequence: CASSSGTRNYEQYF. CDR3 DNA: TGTGCCAGCAGTTCCGGGACTAGGAACTACGAGCAGTACTTC.